This T cell receptor (beta chain) is from a study of T cells in Graves' hyperthyroidism and ophthalmopathy (dated by TCRdb to between 2018 and 2020). Background on the whole study: Peripheral blood was collected at initial diagnosis, before any treatment. To identify TCR V-J signatures that set the groups apart, the researchers used a discovery cohort of 95 to 100 patients, made up of around 42 with Graves' ophthalmopathy and some 58 with stable Graves' hyperthyroidism. TCR Vbeta CDR3 sequencing of 135 peripheral blood samples (over 40 ophthalmopathy, about 80 hyperthyroidism and some 17 progressor patients) is reported in the paper. In addition, the study compared T-cell repertoires in thyroid tissue and in blood from roughly 6 Graves' hyperthyroidism patients. For training and testing, the 100 or so patients in the discovery cohort were randomly divided in a 7:3 ratio. Once sampling was done, hyperthyroidism patients were given methimazole at a starting dose of 30 mg daily, whereas ophthalmopathy patients were given high-dose intravenous methylprednisolone. Whether ophthalmopathy could be predicted prospectively was tested in an independent validation cohort made up of 18 to 20 hyperthyroidism patients plus 17 patients who later progressed to ophthalmopathy. Broader findings and caveats from the paper: Sample size was not statistically predetermined, and blinding of investigators to group allocation was not performed. During validation, the model predicted progression to ophthalmopathy a median of around six months ahead of onset, with almost 71% sensitivity and under 85% specificity. Most expanded thyroid clonotypes (frequency above 0.001) were also detected in blood, suggesting blood repertoires may reflect thyroid immune responses. Ophthalmopathy was separated from stable hyperthyroidism by a 13 V-J signature model, with approximately 89% sensitivity and 81% to 82% specificity obtained in cross-validation and 80%/75% obtained in testing.

The TCR beta CDR3 regions were amplified from the RNA transcripts. The TCR CDR3 was subjected to a first round of RT-PCR using the HTBI primer set and the Qiagen OneStep RT-PCR kit. Libraries were constructed in a second round of multiplex PCR, after which size selection and purification were carried out. Paired-end sequencing of the libraries was performed with 100 bp reads on an Illumina HiSeq2000. The study's processing was this. Raw data were processed with SOAPnuke, discarding reads with adapters, uncalled bases, mean Phred below 15, or no exact constant-primer or identifier match. High-quality paired reads were merged with COPE v1.2.5, and unique nucleotide sequences were defined as clonotypes. MiTCR v1.1 was used to align the clonotypes against IMGT TRBV, TRBD and TRBJ reference segments. Analysis was restricted to V-J combinations with a frequency above 0.0001, which covered 99% to 99.2% of repertoires. The TCS score was defined as the ratio of F50 (clonal expansion) to E x V (chaos), calculated using BLOSUM62-based TCRdist between CDR3 peptides within each V-J. Welch's t-statistics and random forest reduced 500 to 550 V-J features to about 13, which were used in a naive Bayes classifier (R e1071). Thyroid-blood repertoire similarity was quantified with the Morisita-Horn index. Clones were called with MiXCR by TCRdb after fastp trimmed the public reads at Q25, and only in-frame beta chains were retained. Each entry is one CDR3 protein sequence, shown with its most common DNA and genes. V and J calls and clone size were set by TCRdb, not the authors. The table for this sample lists roughly 700,000 distinct CDR3 sequences; 30% to 40% of them were counted only once. The ten largest clones add up to about a third of the sample.

A patient counted as having stable Graves' hyperthyroidism if no progression to ophthalmopathy occurred over 18 months of follow-up. Hyperthyroidism patients were aged 18 to 65 years and newly diagnosed, with disease duration of less than 2 months. Patients with uncontrolled infections, other autoimmune diseases, pregnancy or lactation were excluded. Diagnoses were based on clinical symptoms, serum thyroxine and TRAb, thyroid ultrasound and orbital computed tomography. PBMCs were isolated from more than 8 ml of fresh peripheral blood by Ficoll-Paque density gradient centrifugation. Total RNA was extracted using Trizol reagent, and RNA quality was assessed on an Agilent 2100 Bioanalyzer. Including cysteine and phenylalanine, the CDR3 has 17 amino acids. The retained sequence is limited to the CDR3, 51 bases, with the frame set at the first base. V loses 3 bases of germline sequence and J loses 8 bases, and the interval between the two ends is 25 bases. The CDR1 and CDR2 encoded by the germline V gene (reference sequence) are DFQATT and SNEGSKA.

As to this clonotype: Its target antigen remains unknown. Base qualities are not recorded, but no much larger clone differs from it by a single base.

Recombination joined TRBV20-1 with TRBJ1-4, with TRBD1 tentatively as D gene (5 bases match). The sequence derives from a middle-aged woman with Graves' hyperthyroidism. The sequenced sample consisted of blood. The CDR3 is CSASTSGGTVDSEKLFF. The DNA sequence reads TGCAGTGCTAGTACCAGTGGGGGGACGGTCGATTCCGAAAAACTGTTTTTT.